This T cell receptor beta chain was found in a study of blood T cell repertoires in COVID-19. This CDR3 is built from 17 residues. Germline V lookup: CDR1 KGHDR, CDR2 SFDVKD. The V segment lost 3 bases and the J segment 3 bases; nucleotides outside the gene matches: 8. Libraries were prepared by immunoSEQ multiplex PCR; TCRdb keeps only in-frame clonotypes and omits some of them. This sample has tens of thousands of clones; around 74% occur once, and the top ten carry roughly 21%. What was sequenced was peripheral blood. The sequence was obtained from a man in his 70s with acute or convalescent COVID-19. This chain links TRBV24-1 with TRBJ2-1, with 9 bases fitting TRBD2. CDR3 nucleotides: TGTGCCACCAGTGATGGGCTAGCGGGGATATTCTACAATGAGCAGTTCTTC. This codes for CATSDGLAGIFYNEQFF.